Shown below are 12 T cell receptor beta chains from a single sample sequenced in a study of T cell responses to AZD1222 COVID-19 vaccine. Produced via immunoSEQ multiplex PCR; TCRdb's table is partial and in-frame only. Of about 140,000 clones listed, 85% to 95% are singletons. Sequenced material: peripheral blood, taken after recovery from COVID-19. These receptors were taken from an adult who had recovered from COVID-19.

This chain joins TRBV28 and TRBJ2-7; D might be TRBD1 or TRBD2, each matching 5 bases. The germline CDR1 and CDR2 sequences are MDHEN and SYDVKM. This CDR3 contains 16 residues. Trimming took 2 bases from V and 0 from J, leaving 14 bases between them. DNA of the CDR3: TGTGCCAGCAGTTTAGGGGCGGCTGGGAGCTCCTACGAGCAGTACTTC. Its protein is CASSLGAAGSSYEQYF.

This chain links TRBV27 with TRBJ1-1; tentative D call: TRBD1 (5 bases). Germline loops: CDR1 MNHEY, CDR2 SMNVEV (reference sequence). This CDR3 has 13 amino acids. V gave up 5 bases and J gave up 5 bases, with 12 bases separating them. The CDR3 region has the DNA TGTGCCAGCAGTGTGGGACCCGCAACTGAAGCTTTCTTT. Residues: CASSVGPATEAFF.

The chain carries TRBV11-3 and TRBJ2-1; 7 nucleotides line up with TRBD2. V was clipped by 5 bases and J by 5 bases; unmatched bases: 9. In germline, CDR1 is SGHNT, CDR2 YENEEA. The CDR3 sequence is 15 residues long. The CDR3 region has the DNA TGTGCCAGCAGCGGAAGAGCGGGAATCGACAATGAGCAGTTCTTC. It codes for CASSGRAGIDNEQFF.

The rearrangement joins TRBV5-1 to TRBJ1-3; 8 bases fit TRBD1. The junction had 2 bases not matched to a gene; V was cut back by 0 bases and J by 0 bases. CDR3 length: 16 residues. Looked up from germline, CDR1 is SGHRS and CDR2 is YFSETQ. In nucleotides, the CDR3 is TGCGCCAGCAGCTTGGGGACAGGGCCCTCTGGAAACACCATATATTTT. Its protein is CASSLGTGPSGNTIYF.

The V gene is TRBV11-2, the J gene TRBJ1-2; D gene ambiguous. Germline V gene sequence: CDR1 SGHAT, CDR2 FQNNGV. CDR3 length equals 16 residues. Trimming left V 0 bases short and J 2 bases short, with 13 bases between. CDR3 in DNA: TGTGCCAGCAGCTTAGATGGCCGAGGAGGAAACTATGGCTACACCTTC. Protein product: CASSLDGRGGNYGYTF. Supplemented by reference TRBV11-2 and TRBJ1-2, the full variable domain reads EAGVAQSPRYKIIEKRQSVAFWCNPISGHATLYWYQQILGQGPKLLIQFQNNGVVDDSQLPKDRFSAERLKGVDSTLKIQPAKLEDSAVYLCASSLDGRGGNYGYTFGSGTRLTVV.

This chain links TRBV9 with TRBJ2-5; 11 positions agree with TRBD2. This CDR3 is built from 15 residues. Trimming cost V 8 bases and J 4 bases; bases outside gene matches: 10. Germline V gene sequence: CDR1 SGDLS, CDR2 YYNGEE. The chain's CDR3 is CASSTSGTLGETQYF. The DNA of the CDR3 is TGTGCCAGTTCGACTAGCGGGACCCTAGGAGAGACCCAGTACTTC. The complete variable domain, with remaining parts taken from reference TRBV9 and TRBJ2-5, reads DSGVTQTPKHLITATGQRVTLRCSPRSGDLSVYWYQQSLDQGLQFLIQYYNGEERAKGNILERFSAQQFPDLHSELNLSSLELGDSALYFCASSTSGTLGETQYFGPGTRLLVL.

The CDR3 sequence: CASSERGEADNEQFF. CDR3 coding DNA: TGCGCCAGCAGCGAAAGGGGGGAAGCGGACAATGAGCAGTTCTTC. The chain joins TRBV4-1 to TRBJ2-1, with D possibly called TRBD1 or TRBD2 (6 bases each). The CDR3 length is 15 residues. With 5 bases removed from V and 5 bases from J, the gap between germline ends came to 16 bases. Per the germline V gene, CDR1 is MGHRA and CDR2 is YSYEKL.

The gene calls are TRBV30 and TRBJ1-3, with D hard to call. The CDR3 runs to 15 residues. V was cut by 3 bases and J by 0 bases, with 12 bases left in between. CDR1 is GTSNPN, CDR2 SVGIG, per germline (reference sequence). CDR3 coding DNA: TGTGCCTGGAGCCCAAACTCATTCTCTGGAAACACCATATATTTT. Translating it yields CAWSPNSFSGNTIYF.

This rearrangement joins TRBV7-8 to TRBJ1-4, with TRBD1 identical over 7 bases. Germline CDR1 is SGHVS and CDR2 is FQNEAQ. J gave up 6 bases and V 6 bases, and 7 bases lay outside the gene matches. This CDR3 region has 14 residues. CDR3 sequence: CASRLGTEDEKLFF. The CDR3 bases are TGTGCCAGCAGACTTGGGACAGAGGATGAAAAACTGTTTTTT.

This chain joins TRBV6-1 and TRBJ2-1, with 8 bases fitting TRBD2. The CDR3 spans 15 residues. Losses at the gene ends were 2 bases for V and 4 bases for J; bases not matched to a gene: 4. The V gene's germline CDR1 is MNHNS and CDR2 SASEGT. The DNA for the CDR3 is TGTGCCAGCAGTGAAAAAGCTAGCGGGTACAATGAGCAGTTCTTC. Protein product: CASSEKASGYNEQFF.

The J gene is TRBJ1-4, the V gene TRBV19; D perhaps matches TRBD1 (6 bases). CDR1 is LNHDA and CDR2 is SQIVND in the germline V gene (reference sequence). Trimming removed 4 bases from V and 6 bases from J, with 12 bases in between. CDR3 length: 14 amino acids. The CDR3 spells CASSTQGFYEKLFF. The CDR3 DNA follows: TGTGCCAGTAGTACACAGGGATTTTATGAAAAACTGTTTTTT.

This chain connects TRBV6-2 or TRBV6-3 to TRBJ1-3; the D gene is possibly TRBD1 (5 bases). V gave up 6 bases and J gave up 2 bases, with 11 bases separating them. The germline V gene encodes CDR1 MNHEY and CDR2 SVGEGT. There are 14 residues in the CDR3. DNA of the CDR3: TGTGCCAGCAGCTCCCCGGGGGCTGGAAACACCATATATTTT. Translated: CASSSPGAGNTIYF.